This T cell receptor beta chain was documented in a study of shared clonotypes between healthy human individuals. Overall study results and limits: Generation probability values for non-shared clonotypes were lower than those for clonotypes shared by all four donors.

Replicate PCRs from sorted subsets contained around 190 ng DNA, which is 30,000 to 35,000 T cell genomes. Generated by immunoSEQ multiplex PCR, the TCRdb table keeps only in-frame clones and is missing some. Counted here are approximately 2.3 million clones, approximately 95% occurring once; the ten biggest clones make up roughly 0.36%. Of note for this clone: The antigen is not known.

This CDR3 has 14 residues. With V trimmed by 2 bases and J by 4 bases, 4 bases remained unmatched. CDR1 is MDHEN and CDR2 is SYDVKM in the germline V gene. The genes are TRBV28 and TRBJ1-2; 7 positions match TRBD1. Sequenced material: naive CD4+ T cells from PBMCs. Subset noted: CD45RA+ positively selected. The receptor was derived from a young man in good health. Some clones in this sample may be carry-over from other donors' samples. The CDR3 region is CASSLVGTVYGYTF. CDR3 DNA: TGTGCCAGCAGTTTAGTAGGGACAGTCTATGGCTACACCTTC.